This T cell receptor (beta chain) emerged from a study of tumor-infiltrating lymphocytes in primary liver carcinoma. For the study at large: Tumor stage was T1-T3 N0M0, and tumor size was 4.2 to 10 cm across.

TCR beta cDNA came from roughly 450 ng total RNA, primed with a constant-region primer. What produced the TCR beta libraries was three nested multiplex PCR rounds using slightly modified ARM-PCR. The first two PCR rounds, approximately 11 cycles each, used TRBV1-TRBV30 forward primers and a C-beta reverse primer. TCRdb independently ran MiXCR on the multiplex PCR reads; one entry per CDR3 protein. The repertoire holds fewer than 350,000 distinct CDR3 sequences, with roughly two thirds as singletons. Extraction also yielded germline DNA, while blood RNA was obtained from unsorted whole blood. CDR1 is ENHRY and CDR2 is SYGVKD in the germline V gene. J gave up 5 bases and V 3 bases, and 5 bases lay outside the gene matches. The CDR3 runs 15 residues. This clonotype was seen at least ten times.

The sequenced sample was peripheral blood. The TCR originated in a man in his forties with primary liver carcinoma and hepatitis B virus infection. The rearrangement joins TRBV10-3 to TRBJ2-3; 10 nucleotides line up with TRBD2. CDR3 residues: CAISESGRAGDTQYF. CDR3 bases: TGTGCCATCAGTGAAAGCGGGAGGGCCGGAGATACGCAGTATTTT.